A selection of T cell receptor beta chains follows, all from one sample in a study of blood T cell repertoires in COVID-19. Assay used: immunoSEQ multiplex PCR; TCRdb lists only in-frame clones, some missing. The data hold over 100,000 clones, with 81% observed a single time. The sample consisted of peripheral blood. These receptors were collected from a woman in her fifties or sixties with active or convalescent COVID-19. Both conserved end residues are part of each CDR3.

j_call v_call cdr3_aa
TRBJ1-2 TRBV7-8 CASSLTGSYTF
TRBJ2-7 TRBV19 CASSRQDSEVYEQYF
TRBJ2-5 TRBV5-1 CASNGGPETQYF
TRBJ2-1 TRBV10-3 CAISESGGKNNEQFF
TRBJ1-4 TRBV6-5 CASSYSTQGGEKLFF
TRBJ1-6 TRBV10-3 CAISVSGTGGSPLHF
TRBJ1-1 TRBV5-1 CASSPAVGGGYEAFF
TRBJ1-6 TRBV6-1 CASGTVLNSPLHF
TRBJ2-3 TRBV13 CASMPLASGLGLIGTQYF
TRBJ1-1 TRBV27 CASSPMTGRNTEAFF
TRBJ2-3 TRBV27 CATRDSYTDTQYF
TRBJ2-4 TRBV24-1 CATSEGGLAGGSKNIQYF
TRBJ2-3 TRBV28 CASSPLSGRDTDTQYF
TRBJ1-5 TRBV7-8 CASTPTGASNQPQHF
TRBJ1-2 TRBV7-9 CASSLGTGNYGYTF